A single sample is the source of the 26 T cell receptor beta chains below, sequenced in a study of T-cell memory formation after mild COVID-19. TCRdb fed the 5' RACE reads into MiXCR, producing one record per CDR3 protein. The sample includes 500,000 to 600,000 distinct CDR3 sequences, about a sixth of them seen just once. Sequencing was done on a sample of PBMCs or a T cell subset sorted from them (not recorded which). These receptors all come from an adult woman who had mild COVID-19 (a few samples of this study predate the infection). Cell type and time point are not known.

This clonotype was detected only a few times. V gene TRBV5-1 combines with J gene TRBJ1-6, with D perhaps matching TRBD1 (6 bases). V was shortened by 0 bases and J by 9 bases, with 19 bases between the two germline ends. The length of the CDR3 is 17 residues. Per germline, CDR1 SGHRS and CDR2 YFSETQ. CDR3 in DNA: TGCGCCAGCAGCTTGGAGGGAGGGGGAATAAGGATTTCACCCCTCCACTTT. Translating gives CASSLEGGGIRISPLHF.

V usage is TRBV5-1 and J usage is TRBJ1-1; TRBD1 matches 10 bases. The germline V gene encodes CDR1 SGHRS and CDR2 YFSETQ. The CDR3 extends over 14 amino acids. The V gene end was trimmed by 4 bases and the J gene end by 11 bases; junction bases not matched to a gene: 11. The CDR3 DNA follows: TGCGCCAGCAGCCCCCTGACAGGGGGCGCAGACGCTTTCTTT. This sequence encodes CASSPLTGGADAFF. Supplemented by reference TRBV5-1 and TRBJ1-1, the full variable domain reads KAGVTQTPRYLIKTRGQQVTLSCSPISGHRSVSWYQQTPGQGLQFLFEYFSETQRNKGNFPGRFSGRQFSNSRSEMNVSTLELGDSALYLCASSPLTGGADAFFGQGTRLTVV.

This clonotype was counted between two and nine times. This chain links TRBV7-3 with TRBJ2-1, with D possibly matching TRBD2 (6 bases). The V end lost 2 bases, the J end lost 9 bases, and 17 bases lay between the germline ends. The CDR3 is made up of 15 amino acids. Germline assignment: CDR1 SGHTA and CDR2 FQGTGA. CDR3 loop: CASSLPAEGGSEQFF. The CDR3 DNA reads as TGTGCCAGCAGCTTACCCGCGGAAGGAGGGAGTGAGCAGTTCTTC.

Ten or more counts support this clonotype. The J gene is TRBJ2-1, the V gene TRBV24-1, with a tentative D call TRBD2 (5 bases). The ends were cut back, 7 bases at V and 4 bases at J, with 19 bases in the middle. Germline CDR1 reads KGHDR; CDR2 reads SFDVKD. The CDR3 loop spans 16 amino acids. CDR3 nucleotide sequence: TGTGCCACCAGCAGAGGTGGCCTAGCCCCATACAATGAGCAGTTCTTC. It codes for CATSRGGLAPYNEQFF.

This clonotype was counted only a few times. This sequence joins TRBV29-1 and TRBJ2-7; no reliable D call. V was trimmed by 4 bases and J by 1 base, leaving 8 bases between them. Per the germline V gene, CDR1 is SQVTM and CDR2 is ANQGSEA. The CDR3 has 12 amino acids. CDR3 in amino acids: CSVVLGSYEQYF. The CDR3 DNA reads TGCAGCGTTGTCCTCGGGTCCTACGAGCAGTACTTC.

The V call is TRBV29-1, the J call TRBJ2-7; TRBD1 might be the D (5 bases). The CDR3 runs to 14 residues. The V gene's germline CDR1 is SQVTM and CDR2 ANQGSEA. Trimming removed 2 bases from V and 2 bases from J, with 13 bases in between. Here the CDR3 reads CSVESPGPTYEQYF. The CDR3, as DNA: TGCAGCGTTGAAAGCCCAGGGCCAACCTACGAGCAGTACTTC.

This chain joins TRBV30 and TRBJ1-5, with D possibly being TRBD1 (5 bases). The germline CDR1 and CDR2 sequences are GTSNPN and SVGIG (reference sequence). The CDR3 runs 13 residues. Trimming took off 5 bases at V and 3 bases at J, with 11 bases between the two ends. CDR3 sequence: CAWGEGYNQPQHF. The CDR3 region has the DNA TGTGCCTGGGGTGAGGGGTACAATCAGCCCCAGCATTTT.

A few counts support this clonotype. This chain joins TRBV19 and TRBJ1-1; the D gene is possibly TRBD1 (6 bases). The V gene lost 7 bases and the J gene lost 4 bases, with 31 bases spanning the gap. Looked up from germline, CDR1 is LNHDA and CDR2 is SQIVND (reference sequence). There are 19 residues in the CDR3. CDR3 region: CASNPLRLDRRGVSTEAFF. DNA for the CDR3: TGTGCCAGTAACCCCCTCAGGCTGGACAGACGAGGGGTGAGCACTGAAGCTTTCTTT.

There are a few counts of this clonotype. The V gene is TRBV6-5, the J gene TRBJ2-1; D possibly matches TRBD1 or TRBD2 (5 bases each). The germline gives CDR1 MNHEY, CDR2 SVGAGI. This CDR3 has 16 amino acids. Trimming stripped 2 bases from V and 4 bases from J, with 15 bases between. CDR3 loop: CASSYKGRGLYNEQFF. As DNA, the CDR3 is TGTGCCAGCAGTTACAAGGGGAGAGGACTTTACAATGAGCAGTTCTTC.

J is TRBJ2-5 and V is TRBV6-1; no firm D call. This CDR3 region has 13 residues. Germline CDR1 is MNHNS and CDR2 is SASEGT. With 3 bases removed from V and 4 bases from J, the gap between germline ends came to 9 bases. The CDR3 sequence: CASSELVGETQYF. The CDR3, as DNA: TGTGCCAGCAGTGAGTTAGTGGGAGAGACCCAGTACTTC.

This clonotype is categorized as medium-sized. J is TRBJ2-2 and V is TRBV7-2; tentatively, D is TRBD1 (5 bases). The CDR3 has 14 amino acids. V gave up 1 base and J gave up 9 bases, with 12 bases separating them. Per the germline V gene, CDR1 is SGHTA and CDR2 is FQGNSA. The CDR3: CASSLGAGNRELFF. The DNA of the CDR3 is TGTGCCAGCAGCTTAGGGGCAGGGAATCGGGAGCTGTTTTTT.

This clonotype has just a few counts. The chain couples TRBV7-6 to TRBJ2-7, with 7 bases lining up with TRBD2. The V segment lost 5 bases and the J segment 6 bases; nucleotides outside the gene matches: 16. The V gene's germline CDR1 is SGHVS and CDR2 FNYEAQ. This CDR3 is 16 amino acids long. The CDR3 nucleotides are TGTGCCAGCAGCCCATTAGCGGGTGGGGGGTACGGCGAGCAGTACTTC. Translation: CASSPLAGGGYGEQYF.

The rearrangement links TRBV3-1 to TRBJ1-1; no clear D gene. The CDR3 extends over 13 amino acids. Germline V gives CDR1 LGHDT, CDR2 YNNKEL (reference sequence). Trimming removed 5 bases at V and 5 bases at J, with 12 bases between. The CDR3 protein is CASSKHSETEAFF. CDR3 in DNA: TGTGCCAGCAGCAAACACAGTGAGACTGAAGCTTTCTTT.

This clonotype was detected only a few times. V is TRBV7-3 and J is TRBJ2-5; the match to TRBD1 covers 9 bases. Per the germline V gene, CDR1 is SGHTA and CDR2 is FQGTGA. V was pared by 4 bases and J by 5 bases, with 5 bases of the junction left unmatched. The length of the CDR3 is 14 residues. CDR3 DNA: TGTGCCAGCAGCTCGGACAGGGGTGGGGAGACCCAGTACTTC. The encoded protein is CASSSDRGGETQYF.

CDR3 sequence reads: CATSDHSYEQYF. CDR3 nucleotide sequence: TGTGCCACCAGTGACCACTCCTACGAGCAGTACTTC. The V gene is TRBV24-1, the J gene TRBJ2-7; no clear D. Germline V CDR1 and CDR2: KGHDR, SFDVKD. The CDR3 length is 12 residues. V lost 4 bases and J lost 0, with 3 bases in between.

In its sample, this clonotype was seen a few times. DNA of the CDR3: TGTGCCAGCTTCTCGACAGGCCCAAACACTGAAGCTTTCTTT. It encodes CASFSTGPNTEAFF. The rearrangement joins TRBV6-1 to TRBJ1-1, with D maybe TRBD1 (6 bases). The CDR3 has 14 amino acids. V gave up 8 bases and J gave up 2 bases, with 15 bases separating them. The germline V gene has CDR1 MNHNS and CDR2 SASEGT.

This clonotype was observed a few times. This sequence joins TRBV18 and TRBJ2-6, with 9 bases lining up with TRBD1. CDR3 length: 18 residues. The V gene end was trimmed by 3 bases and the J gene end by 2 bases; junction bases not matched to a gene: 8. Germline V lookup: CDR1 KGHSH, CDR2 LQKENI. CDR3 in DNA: TGTGCCAGCTCACCCACGTCGGGACAGGGTGCTGGGGCCAACGTCCTGACTTTC. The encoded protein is CASSPTSGQGAGANVLTF.

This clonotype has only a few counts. CDR3 protein: CASSLGGDRVAQQFF. The CDR3 nucleotides read TGTGCCAGCAGTTTAGGGGGGGACAGGGTGGCTCAACAGTTCTTC. The gene calls are TRBV12-3 or TRBV12-4 and TRBJ2-1, with 9 bases matching TRBD1. The CDR3 spans 15 residues. J gave up 13 bases and V 1 base, and 11 bases lay outside the gene matches.

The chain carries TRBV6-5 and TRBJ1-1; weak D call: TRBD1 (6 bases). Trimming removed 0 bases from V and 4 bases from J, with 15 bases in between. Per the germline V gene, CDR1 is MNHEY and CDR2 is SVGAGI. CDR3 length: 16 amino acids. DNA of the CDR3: TGTGCCAGCAGTTACTCTAGCGGGGGGCTAAGCACTGAAGCTTTCTTT. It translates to CASSYSSGGLSTEAFF.

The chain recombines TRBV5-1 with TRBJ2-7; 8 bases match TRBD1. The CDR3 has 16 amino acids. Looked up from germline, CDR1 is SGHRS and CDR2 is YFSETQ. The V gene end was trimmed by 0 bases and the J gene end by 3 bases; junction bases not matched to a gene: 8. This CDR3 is CASSLDSRDRIYEQYF. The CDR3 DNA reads TGCGCCAGCAGCTTGGATTCCAGGGACAGGATCTACGAGCAGTACTTC.

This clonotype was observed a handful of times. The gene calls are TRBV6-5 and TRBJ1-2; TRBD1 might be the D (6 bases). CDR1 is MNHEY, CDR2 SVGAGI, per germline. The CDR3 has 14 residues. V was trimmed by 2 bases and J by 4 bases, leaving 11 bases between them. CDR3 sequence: CASSYAGVSYGYTF. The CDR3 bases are TGTGCCAGCAGTTACGCAGGGGTTAGCTATGGCTACACCTTC.

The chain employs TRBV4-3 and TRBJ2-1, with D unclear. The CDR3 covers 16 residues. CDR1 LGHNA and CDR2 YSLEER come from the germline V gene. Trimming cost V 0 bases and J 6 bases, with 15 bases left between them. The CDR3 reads CASSQDIGVRGNEQFF. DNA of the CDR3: TGCGCCAGCAGCCAAGATATAGGTGTACGAGGCAATGAGCAGTTCTTC.

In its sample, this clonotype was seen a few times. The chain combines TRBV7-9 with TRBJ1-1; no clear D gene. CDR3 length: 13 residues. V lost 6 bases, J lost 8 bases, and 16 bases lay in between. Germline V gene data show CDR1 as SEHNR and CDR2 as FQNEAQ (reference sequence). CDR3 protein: CASSFPLAEEAFF. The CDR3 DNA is TGTGCCAGCAGTTTCCCCCTGGCCGAAGAAGCTTTCTTT.

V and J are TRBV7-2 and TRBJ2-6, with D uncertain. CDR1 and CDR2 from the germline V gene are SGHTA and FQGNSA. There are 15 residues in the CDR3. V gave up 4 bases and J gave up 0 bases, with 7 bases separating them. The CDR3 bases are TGTGCCAGCAGCTACGCCCTCTCTGGGGCCAACGTCCTGACTTTC. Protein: CASSYALSGANVLTF. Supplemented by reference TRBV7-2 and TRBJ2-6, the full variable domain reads GAGVSQSPSNKVTEKGKDVELRCDPISGHTALYWYRQSLGQGLEFLIYFQGNSAPDKSGLPSDRFSAERTGGSVSTLTIQRTQQEDSAVYLCASSYALSGANVLTFGAGSRLTVL.

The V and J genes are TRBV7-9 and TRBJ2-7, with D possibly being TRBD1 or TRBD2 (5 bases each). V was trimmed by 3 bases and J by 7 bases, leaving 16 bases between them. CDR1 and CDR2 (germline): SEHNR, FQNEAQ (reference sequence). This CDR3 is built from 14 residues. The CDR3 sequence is CASSFGEGLQEQYF. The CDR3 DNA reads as TGTGCCAGCAGCTTCGGTGAGGGGCTTCAGGAGCAGTACTTC. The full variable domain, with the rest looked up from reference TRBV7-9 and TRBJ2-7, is DTGVSQNPRHKITKRGQNVTFRCDPISEHNRLYWYRQTLGQGPEFLTYFQNEAQLEKSRLLSDRFSAERPKGSFSTLEIQRTEQGDSAMYLCASSFGEGLQEQYFGPGTRLTVT.

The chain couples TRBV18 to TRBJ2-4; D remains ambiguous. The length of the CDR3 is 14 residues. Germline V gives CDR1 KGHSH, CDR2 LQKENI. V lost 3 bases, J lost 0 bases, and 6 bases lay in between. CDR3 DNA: TGTGCCAGCTCACCGGCATCAGCCAAAAACATTCAGTACTTC. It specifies CASSPASAKNIQYF. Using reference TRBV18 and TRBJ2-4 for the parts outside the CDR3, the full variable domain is NAGVMQNPRHLVRRRGQEARLRCSPMKGHSHVYWYRQLPEEGLKFMVYLQKENIIDESGMPKERFSAEFPKEGPSILRIQQVVRGDSAAYFCASSPASAKNIQYFGAGTRLSVL.